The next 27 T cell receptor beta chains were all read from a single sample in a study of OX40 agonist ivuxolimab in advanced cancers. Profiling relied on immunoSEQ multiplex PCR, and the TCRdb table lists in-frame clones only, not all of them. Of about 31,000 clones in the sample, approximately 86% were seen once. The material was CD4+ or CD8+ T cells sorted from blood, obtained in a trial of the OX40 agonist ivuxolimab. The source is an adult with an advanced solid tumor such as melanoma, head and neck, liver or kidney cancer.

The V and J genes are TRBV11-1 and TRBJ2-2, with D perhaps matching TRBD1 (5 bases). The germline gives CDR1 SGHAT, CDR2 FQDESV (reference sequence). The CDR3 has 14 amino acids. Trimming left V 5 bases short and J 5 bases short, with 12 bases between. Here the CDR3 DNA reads TGTGCCAGCAGCCCCCCAGGGAAAACCGGGGAGCTGTTTTTT. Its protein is CASSPPGKTGELFF.

In DNA form, the CDR3 reads TGTGCCATCAGTGAGCGACTAGACCAAGAGACCCAGTACTTC. Translated: CAISERLDQETQYF. V gene TRBV10-3 combines with J gene TRBJ2-5; D possibly corresponds to TRBD2 (6 bases). Deletions cut 2 bases from V and 0 bases from J, with 7 bases between. The CDR3 is made up of 14 amino acids. Germline V gene data show CDR1 as ENHRY and CDR2 as SYGVKD.

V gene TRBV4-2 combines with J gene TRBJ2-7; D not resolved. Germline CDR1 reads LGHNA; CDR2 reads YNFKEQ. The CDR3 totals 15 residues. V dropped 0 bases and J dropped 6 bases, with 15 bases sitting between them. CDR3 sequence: CASSQEVSPLGEQYF. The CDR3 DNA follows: TGTGCCAGCAGCCAAGAAGTTTCCCCGCTCGGCGAGCAGTACTTC.

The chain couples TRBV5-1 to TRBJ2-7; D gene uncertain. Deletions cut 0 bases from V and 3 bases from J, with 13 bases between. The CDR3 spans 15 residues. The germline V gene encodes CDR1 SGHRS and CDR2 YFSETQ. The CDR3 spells CASSLDGSSYYEQYF. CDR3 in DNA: TGCGCCAGCAGCTTGGACGGTTCAAGTTACTACGAGCAGTACTTC.

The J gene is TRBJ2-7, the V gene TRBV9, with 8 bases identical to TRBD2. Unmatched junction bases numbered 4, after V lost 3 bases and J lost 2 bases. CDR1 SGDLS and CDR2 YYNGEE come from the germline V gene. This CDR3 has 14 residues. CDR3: CASSAGGLAYEQYF. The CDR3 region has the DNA TGTGCCAGCAGCGCGGGGGGACTAGCCTACGAGCAGTACTTC.

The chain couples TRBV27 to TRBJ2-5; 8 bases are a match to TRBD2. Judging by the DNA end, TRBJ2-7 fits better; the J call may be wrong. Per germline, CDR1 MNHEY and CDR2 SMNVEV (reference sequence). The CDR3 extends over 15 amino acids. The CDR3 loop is CASRLTSGGSYEQYF. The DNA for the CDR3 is TGTGCCAGCAGGCTAACTAGCGGAGGGTCCTACGAGCAGTACTTC.

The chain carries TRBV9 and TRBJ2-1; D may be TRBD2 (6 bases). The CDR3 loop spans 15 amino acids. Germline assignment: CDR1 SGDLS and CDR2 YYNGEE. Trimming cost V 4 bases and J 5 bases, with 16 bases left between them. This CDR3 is CASSPFGGGDNEQFF. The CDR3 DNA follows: TGTGCCAGCAGCCCCTTTGGCGGAGGGGACAATGAGCAGTTCTTC.

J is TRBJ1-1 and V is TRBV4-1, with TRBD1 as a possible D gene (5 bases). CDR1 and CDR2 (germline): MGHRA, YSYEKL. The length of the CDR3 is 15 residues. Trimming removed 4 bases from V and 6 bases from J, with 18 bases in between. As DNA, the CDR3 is TGCGCCAGCAGCCTAGAAGGTCAGGGAAGGCCTGAAGCTTTCTTT. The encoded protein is CASSLEGQGRPEAFF.

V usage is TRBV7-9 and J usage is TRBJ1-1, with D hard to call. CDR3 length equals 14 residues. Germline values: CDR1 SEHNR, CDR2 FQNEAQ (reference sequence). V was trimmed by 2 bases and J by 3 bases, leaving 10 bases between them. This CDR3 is CASSLNLGDTEAFF. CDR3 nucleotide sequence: TGTGCCAGCAGCTTAAACCTCGGAGACACTGAAGCTTTCTTT.

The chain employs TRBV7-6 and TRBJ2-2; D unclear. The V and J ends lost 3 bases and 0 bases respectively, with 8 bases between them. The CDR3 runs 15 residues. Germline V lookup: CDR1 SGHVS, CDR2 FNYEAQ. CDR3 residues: CASSLGFANTGELFF. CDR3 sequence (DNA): TGTGCCAGCAGCTTGGGATTCGCGAACACCGGGGAGCTGTTTTTT.

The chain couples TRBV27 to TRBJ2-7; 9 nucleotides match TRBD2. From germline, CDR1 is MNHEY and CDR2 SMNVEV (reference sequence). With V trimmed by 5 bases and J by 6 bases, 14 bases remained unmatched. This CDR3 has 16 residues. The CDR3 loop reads CASSDVAGAPQGEQYF. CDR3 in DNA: TGTGCCAGCAGTGACGTAGCGGGAGCCCCCCAAGGCGAGCAGTACTTC.

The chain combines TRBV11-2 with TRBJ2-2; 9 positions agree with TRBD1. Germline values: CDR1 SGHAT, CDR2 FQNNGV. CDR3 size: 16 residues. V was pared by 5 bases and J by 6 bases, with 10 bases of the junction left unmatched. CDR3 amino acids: CASSPSGTGLAGELFF. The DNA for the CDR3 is TGTGCCAGCAGCCCATCAGGGACAGGGTTGGCCGGGGAGCTGTTTTTT.

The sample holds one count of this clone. DNA for the CDR3: TGCAGCGTTGACCCCGGAGCTACGAATGAAAAACTGTTTTTT. The encoded protein is CSVDPGATNEKLFF. This sequence joins TRBV29-1 and TRBJ1-4; D is uncertain. CDR1 is SQVTM and CDR2 is ANQGSEA in the germline V gene. The ends were cut back, 3 bases at V and 5 bases at J, with 13 bases in the middle. The CDR3 is 14 residues long.

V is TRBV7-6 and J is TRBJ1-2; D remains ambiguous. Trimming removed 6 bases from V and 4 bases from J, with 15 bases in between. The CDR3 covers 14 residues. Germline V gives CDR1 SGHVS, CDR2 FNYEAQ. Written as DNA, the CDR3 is TGTGCCAGCAGACGCAGTCCGGGGAGCTATGGCTACACCTTC. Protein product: CASRRSPGSYGYTF.

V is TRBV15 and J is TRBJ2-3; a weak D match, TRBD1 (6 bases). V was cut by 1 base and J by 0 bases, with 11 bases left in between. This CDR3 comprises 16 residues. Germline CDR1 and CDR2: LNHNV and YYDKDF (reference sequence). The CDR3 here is CATSRAGTYSTDTQYF. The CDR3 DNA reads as TGTGCCACCAGCAGAGCCGGGACATATAGCACAGATACGCAGTATTTT.

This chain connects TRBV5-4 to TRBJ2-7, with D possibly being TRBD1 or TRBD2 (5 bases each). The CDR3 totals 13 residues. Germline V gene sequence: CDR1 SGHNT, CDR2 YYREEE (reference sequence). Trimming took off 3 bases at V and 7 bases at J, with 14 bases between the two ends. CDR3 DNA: TGTGCCAGCAGCTCCGGGACCCCAGGGGAGCAGTACTTC. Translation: CASSSGTPGEQYF. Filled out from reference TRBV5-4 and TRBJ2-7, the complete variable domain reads ETGVTQSPTHLIKTRGQQVTLRCSSQSGHNTVSWYQQALGQGPQFIFQYYREEENGRGNFPPRFSGLQFPNYSSELNVNALELDDSALYLCASSSGTPGEQYFGPGTRLTVT.

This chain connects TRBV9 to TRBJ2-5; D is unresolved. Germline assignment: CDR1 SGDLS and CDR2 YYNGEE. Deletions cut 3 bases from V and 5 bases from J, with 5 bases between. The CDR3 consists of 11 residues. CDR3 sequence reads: CASSGGETQYF. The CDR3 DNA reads TGTGCCAGCAGCGGTGGGGAGACCCAGTACTTC. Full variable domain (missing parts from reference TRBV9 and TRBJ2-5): DSGVTQTPKHLITATGQRVTLRCSPRSGDLSVYWYQQSLDQGLQFLIQYYNGEERAKGNILERFSAQQFPDLHSELNLSSLELGDSALYFCASSGGETQYFGPGTRLLVL.

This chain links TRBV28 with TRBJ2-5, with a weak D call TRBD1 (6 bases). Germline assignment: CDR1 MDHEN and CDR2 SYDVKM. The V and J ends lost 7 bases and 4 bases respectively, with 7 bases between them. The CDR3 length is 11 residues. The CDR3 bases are TGTGCCAGCAAAGGGGGAGAGACCCAGTACTTC. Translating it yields CASKGGETQYF.

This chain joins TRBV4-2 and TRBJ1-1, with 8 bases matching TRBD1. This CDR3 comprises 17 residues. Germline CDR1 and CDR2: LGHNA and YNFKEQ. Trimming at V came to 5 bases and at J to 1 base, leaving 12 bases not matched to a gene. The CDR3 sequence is CASSEITTGTGNTEAFF. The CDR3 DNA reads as TGTGCCAGCAGCGAAATAACCACCGGGACAGGGAACACTGAAGCTTTCTTT.

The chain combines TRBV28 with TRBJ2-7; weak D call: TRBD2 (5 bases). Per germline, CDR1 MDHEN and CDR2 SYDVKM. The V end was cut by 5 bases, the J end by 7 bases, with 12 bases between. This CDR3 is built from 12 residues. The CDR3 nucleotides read TGTGCCAGCAGTCCCGGACTGGGGGAGCAGTACTTC. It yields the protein CASSPGLGEQYF.

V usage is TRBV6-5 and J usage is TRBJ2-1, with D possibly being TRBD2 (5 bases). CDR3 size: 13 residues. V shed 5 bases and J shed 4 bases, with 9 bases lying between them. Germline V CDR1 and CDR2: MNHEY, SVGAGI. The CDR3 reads CASSADSYNEQFF. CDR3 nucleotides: TGTGCCAGCAGTGCGGACTCATACAATGAGCAGTTCTTC.

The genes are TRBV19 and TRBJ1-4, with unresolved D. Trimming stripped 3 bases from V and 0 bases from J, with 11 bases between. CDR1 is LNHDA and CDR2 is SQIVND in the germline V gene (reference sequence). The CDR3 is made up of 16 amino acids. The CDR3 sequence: CASSMVPTTTNEKLFF. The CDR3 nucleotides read TGTGCCAGTAGTATGGTCCCGACAACAACTAATGAAAAACTGTTTTTT.

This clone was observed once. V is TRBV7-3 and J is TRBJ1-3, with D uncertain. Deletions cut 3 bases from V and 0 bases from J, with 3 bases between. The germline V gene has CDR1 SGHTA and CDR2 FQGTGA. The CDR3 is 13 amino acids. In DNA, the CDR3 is TGTGCCAGCAGCTTGAACTCTGGAAACACCATATATTTT. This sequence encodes CASSLNSGNTIYF.

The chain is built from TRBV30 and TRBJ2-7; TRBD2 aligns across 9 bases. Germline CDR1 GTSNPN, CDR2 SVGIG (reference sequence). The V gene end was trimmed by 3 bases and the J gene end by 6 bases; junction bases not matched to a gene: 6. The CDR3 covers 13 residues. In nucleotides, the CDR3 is TGTGCCTGGAGCTCAGCGGGAGGACTCGAGCAGTACTTC. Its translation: CAWSSAGGLEQYF.

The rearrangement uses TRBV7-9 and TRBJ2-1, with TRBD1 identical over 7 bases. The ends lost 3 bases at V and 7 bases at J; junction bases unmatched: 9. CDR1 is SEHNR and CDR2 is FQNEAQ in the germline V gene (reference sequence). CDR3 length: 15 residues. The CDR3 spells CASSFRTGTANEQFF. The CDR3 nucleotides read TGTGCCAGCAGCTTTAGGACAGGAACGGCGAATGAGCAGTTCTTC.

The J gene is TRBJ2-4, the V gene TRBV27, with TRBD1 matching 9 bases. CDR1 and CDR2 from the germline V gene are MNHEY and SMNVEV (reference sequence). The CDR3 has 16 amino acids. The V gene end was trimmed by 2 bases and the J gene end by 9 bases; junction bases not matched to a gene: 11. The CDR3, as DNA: TGTGCCAGCAGTTTACGGGACCACAGGGGGCTGATCATTCAGTACTTC. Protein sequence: CASSLRDHRGLIIQYF.

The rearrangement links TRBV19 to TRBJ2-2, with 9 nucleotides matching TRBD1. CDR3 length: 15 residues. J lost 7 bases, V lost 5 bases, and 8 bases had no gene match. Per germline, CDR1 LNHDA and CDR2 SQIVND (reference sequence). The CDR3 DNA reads TGTGCCAGTAGTGACCGGGACAGGGCGAGCGGGGAGCTGTTTTTT. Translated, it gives CASSDRDRASGELFF. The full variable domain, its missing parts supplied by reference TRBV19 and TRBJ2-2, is DGGITQSPKYLFRKEGQNVTLSCEQNLNHDAMYWYRQDPGQGLRLIYYSQIVNDFQKGDIAEGYSVSREKKESFPLTVTSAQKNPTAFYLCASSDRDRASGELFFGEGSRLTVL.